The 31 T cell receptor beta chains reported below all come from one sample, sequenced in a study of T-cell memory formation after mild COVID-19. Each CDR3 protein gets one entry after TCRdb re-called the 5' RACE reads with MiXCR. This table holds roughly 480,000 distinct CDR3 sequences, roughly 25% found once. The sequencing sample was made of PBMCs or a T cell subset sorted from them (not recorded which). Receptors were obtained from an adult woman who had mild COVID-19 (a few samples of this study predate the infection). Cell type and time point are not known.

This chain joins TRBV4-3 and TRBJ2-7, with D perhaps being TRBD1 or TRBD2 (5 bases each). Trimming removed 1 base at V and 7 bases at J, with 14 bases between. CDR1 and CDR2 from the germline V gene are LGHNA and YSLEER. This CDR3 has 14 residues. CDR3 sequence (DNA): TGCGCCAGCAGCCAAGGGTTAGGGGCGGGTGAGCAGTACTTC. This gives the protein CASSQGLGAGEQYF.

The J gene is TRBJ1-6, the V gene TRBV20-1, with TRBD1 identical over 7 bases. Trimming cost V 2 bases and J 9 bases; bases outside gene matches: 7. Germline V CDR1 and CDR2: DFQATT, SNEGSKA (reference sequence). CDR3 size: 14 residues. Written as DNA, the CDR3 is TGCAGTGCTAGACAGGGGGGGAGATCTTCACCCCTCCACTTT. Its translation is CSARQGGRSSPLHF.

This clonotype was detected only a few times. The CDR3 protein is CASSESVREQYF. As DNA, the CDR3 is TGTGCCAGCAGTGAATCAGTCAGAGAGCAGTACTTC. This sequence joins TRBV25-1 and TRBJ2-7; D gene unclear. The V and J ends lost 1 base and 7 bases respectively, with 8 bases between them. The germline V gene encodes CDR1 MGHDK and CDR2 SYGVNS. The length of the CDR3 is 12 residues.

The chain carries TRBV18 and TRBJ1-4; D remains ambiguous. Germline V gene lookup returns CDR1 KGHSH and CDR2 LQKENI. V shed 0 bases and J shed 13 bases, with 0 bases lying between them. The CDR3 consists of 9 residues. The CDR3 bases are TGTGCCAGCTCACCACCACTGTTTTTT. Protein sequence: CASSPPLFF. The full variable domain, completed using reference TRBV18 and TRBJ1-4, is NAGVMQNPRHLVRRRGQEARLRCSPMKGHSHVYWYRQLPEEGLKFMVYLQKENIIDESGMPKERFSAEFPKEGPSILRIQQVVRGDSAAYFCASSPPLFFGSGTQLSVL.

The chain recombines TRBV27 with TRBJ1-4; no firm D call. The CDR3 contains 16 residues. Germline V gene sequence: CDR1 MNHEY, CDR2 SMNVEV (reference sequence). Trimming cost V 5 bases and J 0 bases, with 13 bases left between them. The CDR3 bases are TGTGCCAGCAGTCTCAACATAGTTGCAACTAATGAAAAACTGTTTTTT. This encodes CASSLNIVATNEKLFF.

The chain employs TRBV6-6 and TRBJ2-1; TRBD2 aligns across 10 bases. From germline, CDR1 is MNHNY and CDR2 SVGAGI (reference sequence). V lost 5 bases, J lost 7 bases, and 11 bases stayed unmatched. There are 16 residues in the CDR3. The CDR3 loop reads CASSPPKAGGRNEQFF. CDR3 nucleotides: TGTGCCAGCAGTCCCCCCAAAGCGGGAGGGAGGAATGAGCAGTTCTTC.

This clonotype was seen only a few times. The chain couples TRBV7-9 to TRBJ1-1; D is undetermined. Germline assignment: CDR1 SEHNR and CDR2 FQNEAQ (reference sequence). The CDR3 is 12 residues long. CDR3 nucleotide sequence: TGTGTCTGCCTTCGAGAGAACACTGAAGCTTTCTTT. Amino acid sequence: CVCLRENTEAFF.

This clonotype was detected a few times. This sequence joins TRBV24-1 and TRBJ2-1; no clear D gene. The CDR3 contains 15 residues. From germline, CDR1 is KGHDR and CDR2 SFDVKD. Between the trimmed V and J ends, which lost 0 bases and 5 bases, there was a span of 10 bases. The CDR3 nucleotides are TGTGCCACCAGTGATTTGGTGTACTCTAACAATGAGCAGTTCTTC. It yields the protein CATSDLVYSNNEQFF.

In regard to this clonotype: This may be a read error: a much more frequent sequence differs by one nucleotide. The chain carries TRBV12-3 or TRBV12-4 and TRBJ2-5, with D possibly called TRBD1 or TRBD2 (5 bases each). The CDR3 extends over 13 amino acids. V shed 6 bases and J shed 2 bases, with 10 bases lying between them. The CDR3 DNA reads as TGTGCCAGCAGCTTGGGGGAGCAAGAGACCCAGTACTTC. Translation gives CASSLGEQETQYF.

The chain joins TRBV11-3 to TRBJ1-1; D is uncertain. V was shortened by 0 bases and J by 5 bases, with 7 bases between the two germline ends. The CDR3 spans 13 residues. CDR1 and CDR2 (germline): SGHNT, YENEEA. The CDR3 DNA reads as TGTGCCAGCAGCTTAGAGACGGGGACTGAAGCTTTCTTT. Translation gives CASSLETGTEAFF.

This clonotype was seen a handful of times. The CDR3 DNA follows: TGCGCCAGCAGCTTGGAGGACCCCCCTCGCAATCAGCCCCAGCATTTT. It is translated as CASSLEDPPRNQPQHF. The genes are TRBV5-1 and TRBJ1-5; D call uncertain. The CDR3 has 16 amino acids. Trimming stripped 0 bases from V and 2 bases from J, with 12 bases between. Germline V gene lookup returns CDR1 SGHRS and CDR2 YFSETQ.

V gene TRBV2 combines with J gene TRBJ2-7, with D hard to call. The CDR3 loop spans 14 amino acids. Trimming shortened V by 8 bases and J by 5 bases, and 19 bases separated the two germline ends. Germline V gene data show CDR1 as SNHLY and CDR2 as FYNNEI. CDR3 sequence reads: CASGNPGTYDEQYF. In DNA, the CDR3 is TGTGCCAGCGGAAATCCCGGAACTTACGACGAGCAGTACTTC.

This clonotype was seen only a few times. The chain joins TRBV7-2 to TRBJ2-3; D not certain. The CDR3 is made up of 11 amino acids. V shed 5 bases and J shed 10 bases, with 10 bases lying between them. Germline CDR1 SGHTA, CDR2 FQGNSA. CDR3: CASSPLGPQYF. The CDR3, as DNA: TGTGCCAGCAGCCCCCTGGGCCCGCAGTATTTT.

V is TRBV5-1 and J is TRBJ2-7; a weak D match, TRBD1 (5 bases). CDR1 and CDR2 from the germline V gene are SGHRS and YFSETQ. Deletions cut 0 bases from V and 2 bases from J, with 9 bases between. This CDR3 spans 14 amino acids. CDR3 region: CASSLAQGTYEQYF. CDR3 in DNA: TGCGCCAGCAGCTTGGCCCAGGGTACCTACGAGCAGTACTTC.

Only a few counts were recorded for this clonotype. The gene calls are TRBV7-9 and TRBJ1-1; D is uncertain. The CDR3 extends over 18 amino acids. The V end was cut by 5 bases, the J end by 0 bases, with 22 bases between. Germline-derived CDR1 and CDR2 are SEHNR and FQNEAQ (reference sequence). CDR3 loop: CASSPRMAPSRVNTEAFF. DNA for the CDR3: TGTGCCAGCAGCCCCAGAATGGCCCCAAGTCGAGTGAACACTGAAGCTTTCTTT.

The CDR3 DNA reads as TGTGCCAGCAGTGAGGGCGGATACACCGGGGAGCTGTTTTTT. This codes for CASSEGGYTGELFF. The rearrangement links TRBV2 to TRBJ2-2, with unresolved D. V lost 3 bases, J lost 3 bases, and 8 bases lay in between. This CDR3 has 14 amino acids. Germline V gene data show CDR1 as SNHLY and CDR2 as FYNNEI.

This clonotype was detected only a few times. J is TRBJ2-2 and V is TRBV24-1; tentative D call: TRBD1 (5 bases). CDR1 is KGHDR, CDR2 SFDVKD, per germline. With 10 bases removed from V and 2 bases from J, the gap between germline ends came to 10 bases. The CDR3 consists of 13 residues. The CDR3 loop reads CATTDTNTGELFF. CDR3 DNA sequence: TGTGCCACTACGGACACTAACACCGGGGAGCTGTTTTTT.

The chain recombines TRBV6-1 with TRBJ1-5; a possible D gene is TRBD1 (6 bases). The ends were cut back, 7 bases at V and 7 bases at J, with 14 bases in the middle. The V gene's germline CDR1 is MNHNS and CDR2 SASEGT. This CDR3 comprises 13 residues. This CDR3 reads CASKRQADQPQHF. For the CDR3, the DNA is TGTGCCAGCAAGAGACAGGCCGACCAGCCCCAGCATTTT.

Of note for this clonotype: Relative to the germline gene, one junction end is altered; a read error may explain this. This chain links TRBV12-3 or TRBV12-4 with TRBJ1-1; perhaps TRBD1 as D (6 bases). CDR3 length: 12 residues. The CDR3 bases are TGTGCCAGCAGTTTACCGGACAGAACCCCCAATTTT. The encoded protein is CASSLPDRTPNF.

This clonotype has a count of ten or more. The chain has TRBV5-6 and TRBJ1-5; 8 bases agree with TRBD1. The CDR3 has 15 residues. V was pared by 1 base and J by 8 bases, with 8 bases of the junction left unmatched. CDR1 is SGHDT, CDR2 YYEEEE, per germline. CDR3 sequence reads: CASSLYTGQVKPQHF. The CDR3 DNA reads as TGTGCCAGCAGCTTGTACACGGGACAGGTGAAGCCCCAGCATTTT.

The CDR3 DNA reads TGTGCCAGCAGCTTAGTCCTCGGGAGGGCTAACGAGCAGTACTTC. Protein: CASSLVLGRANEQYF. This sequence joins TRBV7-9 and TRBJ2-7, with 8 bases aligning to TRBD2. This CDR3 contains 15 residues. Trimming cost V 1 base and J 5 bases; bases outside gene matches: 7. CDR1 and CDR2 from the germline V gene are SEHNR and FQNEAQ (reference sequence). The whole variable domain, remainder taken from reference TRBV7-9 and TRBJ2-7, is DTGVSQNPRHKITKRGQNVTFRCDPISEHNRLYWYRQTLGQGPEFLTYFQNEAQLEKSRLLSDRFSAERPKGSFSTLEIQRTEQGDSAMYLCASSLVLGRANEQYFGPGTRLTVT.

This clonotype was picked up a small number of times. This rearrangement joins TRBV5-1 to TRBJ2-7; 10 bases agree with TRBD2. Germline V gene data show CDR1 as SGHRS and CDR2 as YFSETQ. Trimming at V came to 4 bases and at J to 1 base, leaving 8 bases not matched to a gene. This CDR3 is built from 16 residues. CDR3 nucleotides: TGCGCCAGCAGCCCCGCAACTAGCGGGACATCCTACGAGCAGTACTTC. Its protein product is CASSPATSGTSYEQYF.

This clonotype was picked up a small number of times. CDR3: CASSLLITSGANVLTF. In nucleotides, the CDR3 is TGTGCCAGCAGTTTATTGATCACCTCTGGGGCCAACGTCCTGACTTTC. The gene calls are TRBV12-3 or TRBV12-4 and TRBJ2-6; D uncertain. This CDR3 region has 16 residues. V lost 2 bases, J lost 0 bases, and 8 bases lay in between.

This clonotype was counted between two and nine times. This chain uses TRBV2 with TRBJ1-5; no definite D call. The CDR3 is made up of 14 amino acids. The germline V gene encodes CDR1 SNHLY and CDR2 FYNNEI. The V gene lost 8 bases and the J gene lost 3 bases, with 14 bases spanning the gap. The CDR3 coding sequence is TGTGCCAGCCGACCGGGATACTTCAATCAGCCCCAGCATTTT. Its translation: CASRPGYFNQPQHF.

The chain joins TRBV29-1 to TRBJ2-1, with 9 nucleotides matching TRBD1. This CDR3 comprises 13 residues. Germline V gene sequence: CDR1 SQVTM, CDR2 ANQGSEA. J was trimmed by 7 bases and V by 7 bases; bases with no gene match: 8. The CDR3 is CSAAPDRGNEQFF. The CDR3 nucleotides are TGCAGCGCGGCCCCGGACAGGGGAAATGAGCAGTTCTTC.

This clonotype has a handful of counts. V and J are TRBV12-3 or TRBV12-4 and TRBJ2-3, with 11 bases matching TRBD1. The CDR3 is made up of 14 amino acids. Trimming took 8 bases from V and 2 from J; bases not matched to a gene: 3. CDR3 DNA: TGTGCCAGCCGGGACAGGGGGTCCACAGATACGCAGTATTTT. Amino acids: CASRDRGSTDTQYF.

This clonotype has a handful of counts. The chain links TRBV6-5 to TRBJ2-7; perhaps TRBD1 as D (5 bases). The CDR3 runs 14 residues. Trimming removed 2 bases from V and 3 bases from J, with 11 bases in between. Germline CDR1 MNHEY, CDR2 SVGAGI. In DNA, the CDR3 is TGTGCCAGCAGTTACGGTGGCAGGGACTACGAGCAGTACTTC. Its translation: CASSYGGRDYEQYF.

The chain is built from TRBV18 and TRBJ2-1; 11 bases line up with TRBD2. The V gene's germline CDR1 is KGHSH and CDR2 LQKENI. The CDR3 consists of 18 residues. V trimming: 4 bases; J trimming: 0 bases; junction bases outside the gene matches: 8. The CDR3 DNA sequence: TGTGCCAGCTCACTAGCGGGAGGGCTGGGAAGCTCCTACAATGAGCAGTTCTTC. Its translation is CASSLAGGLGSSYNEQFF.

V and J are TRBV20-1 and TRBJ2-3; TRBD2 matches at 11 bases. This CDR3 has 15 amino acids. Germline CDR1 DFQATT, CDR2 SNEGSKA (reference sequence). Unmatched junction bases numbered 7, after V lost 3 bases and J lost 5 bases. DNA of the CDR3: TGCAGTGCTAGTCTTAGCGGGAGGGCCGGAGATACGCAGTATTTT. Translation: CSASLSGRAGDTQYF.

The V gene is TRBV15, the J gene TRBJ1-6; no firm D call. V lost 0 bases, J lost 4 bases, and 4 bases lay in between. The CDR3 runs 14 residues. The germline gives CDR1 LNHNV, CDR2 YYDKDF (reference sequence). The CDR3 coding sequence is TGTGCCACCAGCAGAGAAGGTTATAATTCACCCCTCCACTTT. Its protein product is CATSREGYNSPLHF.

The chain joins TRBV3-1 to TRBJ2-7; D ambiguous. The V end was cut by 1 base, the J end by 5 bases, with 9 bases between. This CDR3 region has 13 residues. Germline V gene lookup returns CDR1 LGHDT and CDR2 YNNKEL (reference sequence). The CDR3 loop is CASSQGVSNEQYF. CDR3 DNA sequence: TGTGCCAGCAGCCAAGGGGTCAGTAACGAGCAGTACTTC.